This is a list of T cell receptor beta chains from one sample in a study of vaccination and CD4 T cells after COVID-19. For these receptors, no antigen is known. From the PCR reads, TCRdb called clonotypes with MiXCR, one entry per CDR3 protein. The repertoire holds some 10,000 distinct CDR3 sequences, roughly two fifths seen once, with 20% to 25% in the top ten. The source material was CD4+ T cells from blood, cultured in vitro. Receptor source: a human donor who had recovered from COVID-19. Both conserved end residues are part of each CDR3. D genes are given only for firm matches. Size is stated for part of the rows, as once, few or many counts, or as a class when the clone is expanded.

clone_size	v_call	j_call	d_call	cdr3_nt	cdr3_aa
few	TRBV6-5	TRBJ1-4	-	TGTGCCAGCAGTTACTCGAGGCAGAGGGGAAATGAAAAACTGTTTTTT	CASSYSRQRGNEKLFF
-	TRBV5-4	TRBJ1-5	-	TGTGCCAGCAGTTCCGGGGGGGACAGCAATCAGCCCCAGCATTTT	CASSSGGDSNQPQHF
-	TRBV9	TRBJ1-6	-	TGTGCCAGCAGCGTGGGAGGGGCTGGGTCACCCCTCCACTTT	CASSVGGAGSPLHF
few	TRBV7-8	TRBJ1-6	TRBD1	TGTGCCAGCAGCTCAGGTAAGATCCGGGACAGGGGGCTCCATTCACCCCTCCACTTT	CASSSGKIRDRGLHSPLHF
-	TRBV7-2	TRBJ1-6	TRBD1	TGTGCCAGCAGTTTGGGGGACAGCCTCCTTTCACCCCTCCACTTT	CASSLGDSLLSPLHF
few	TRBV20-1	TRBJ1-2	-	TGCAGTGCTAGAGGAGACACCTATGGCTACACCTTC	CSARGDTYGYTF
-	TRBV5-1	TRBJ2-1	TRBD2	TGCGCCAGCAGCTTGGACGGCGGGGGGACCTACAATGAGCAGTTCTTC	CASSLDGGGTYNEQFF
once	TRBV19	TRBJ2-2	-	TGTGCCAGTAGTGGGGGACACACCGGGGAGCTGTTTTTT	CASSGGHTGELFF
-	TRBV11-3	TRBJ2-2	-	TGTGCCAGCAGCACAGGGTCTTCCGGGGAGCTGTTTTTT	CASSTGSSGELFF
-	TRBV19	TRBJ1-1	-	TGTGCCAGTAGCTCGCAGGGAGGGGACACTGAAGCTTTCTTT	CASSSQGGDTEAFF
medium-sized	TRBV5-1	TRBJ1-3	-	TGCGCCAGCAGCTTAGACAGGTTGGCTGGAAACACCATATATTTT	CASSLDRLAGNTIYF
-	TRBV11-2	TRBJ1-6	-	TGTGCCAGCAGCTTAGGTCGTCCAGGCCGGTATAATTCACCCCTCCACTTT	CASSLGRPGRYNSPLHF
-	TRBV7-9	TRBJ2-7	TRBD2	TGTGCCAGCAGCTCGACTAGCGGGGGTCTCGAGCAGTACTTC	CASSSTSGGLEQYF
few	TRBV19	TRBJ1-2	-	TGTGCCAGTAGTAACTCCGCAGGGGCTGGCTATGGCTACACCTTC	CASSNSAGAGYGYTF
-	TRBV5-1	TRBJ2-3	-	TGCGCCAGCAGCTTGGCGGTTAGCACAGATACGCAGTATTTT	CASSLAVSTDTQYF
medium-sized	TRBV5-1	TRBJ1-6	-	TGCGCCAGCAGCCCTTCGGGGGGATCACCCCTCCACTTT	CASSPSGGSPLHF
few	TRBV2	TRBJ1-1	-	TGTGCCAGCACCCCATCTCGCGGGAGCACTGAAGCTTTCTTT	CASTPSRGSTEAFF
-	TRBV4-3	TRBJ1-3	-	TGCGCCAGCAGCCAAGATCTACCCTCGAGCTCTGGAAACACCATATATTTT	CASSQDLPSSSGNTIYF
-	TRBV2	TRBJ1-2	TRBD1	TGTGCCAGCAGTGGGGACAGTAAATATGGCTACACCTTC	CASSGDSKYGYTF
-	TRBV19	TRBJ2-1	TRBD2	TGTGCCAGTAGTATGTGGGGCGGGGGGGGAAATGAGCAGTTCTTC	CASSMWGGGGNEQFF
few	TRBV2	TRBJ2-5	-	TGTGCCAGCATCCAATTAGGAGAGACCCAGTACTTC	CASIQLGETQYF
-	TRBV6-5	TRBJ1-5	-	TGTGCCAGCAGTTACTCGAATCTGGACAATCAGCCCCAGCATTTT	CASSYSNLDNQPQHF
-	TRBV6-1	TRBJ2-2	TRBD1	TGTGCCAGCGCAACAGGGGCGGCGAACACCGGGGAGCTGTTTTTT	CASATGAANTGELFF
-	TRBV5-1	TRBJ1-2	TRBD1	TGCGCCAGCAGCTCCACCGGGACAGGGGGCTATGGCTACACCTTC	CASSSTGTGGYGYTF
-	TRBV6-5	TRBJ1-2	-	TGTGCCAGCAGTTACTTAAGCCAGAACTATGGCTACACCTTC	CASSYLSQNYGYTF
-	TRBV30	TRBJ1-1	-	TGTGCCTGGAGTGTATTTGGAGGAGCTTTCTTT	CAWSVFGGAFF
-	TRBV2	TRBJ2-3	-	TGTGCCAGCGGGGTACGGGGGCCAGATACGCAGTATTTT	CASGVRGPDTQYF